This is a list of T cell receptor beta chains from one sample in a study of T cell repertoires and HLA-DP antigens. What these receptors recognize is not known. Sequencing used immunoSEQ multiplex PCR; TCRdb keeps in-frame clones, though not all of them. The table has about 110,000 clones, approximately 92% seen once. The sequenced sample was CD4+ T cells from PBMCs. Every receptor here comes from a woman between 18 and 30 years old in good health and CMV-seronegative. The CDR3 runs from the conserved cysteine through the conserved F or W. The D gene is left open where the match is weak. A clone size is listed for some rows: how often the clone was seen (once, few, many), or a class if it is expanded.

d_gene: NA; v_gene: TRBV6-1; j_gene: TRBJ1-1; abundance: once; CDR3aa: CASSDWAEAFF; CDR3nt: TGTGCCAGCAGTGACTGGGCTGAAGCTTTCTTT
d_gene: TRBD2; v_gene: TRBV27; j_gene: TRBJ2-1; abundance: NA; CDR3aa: CASGSSGRGDEQFF; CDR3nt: TGTGCCAGCGGCTCTAGCGGGAGAGGAGATGAGCAGTTCTTC
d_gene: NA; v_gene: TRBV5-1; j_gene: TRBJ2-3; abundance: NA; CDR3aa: CASSLEGVRTDTQYF; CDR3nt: TGCGCCAGCAGCTTGGAGGGAGTGAGGACAGATACGCAGTATTTT
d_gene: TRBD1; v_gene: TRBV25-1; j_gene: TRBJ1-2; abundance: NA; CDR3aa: CASSPPGQAANYGYTF; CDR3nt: TGTGCCAGCAGCCCGCCGGGACAGGCCGCTAACTATGGCTACACCTTC
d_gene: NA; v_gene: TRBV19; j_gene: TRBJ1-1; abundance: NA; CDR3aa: CASYGQNTEAFF; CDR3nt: TGTGCCAGTTACGGACAGAACACTGAAGCTTTCTTT
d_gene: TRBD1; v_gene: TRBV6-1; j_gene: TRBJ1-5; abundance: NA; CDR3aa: CASSGYRGLQHF; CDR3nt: TGTGCCAGCAGCGGTTACAGGGGCCTCCAGCATTTT
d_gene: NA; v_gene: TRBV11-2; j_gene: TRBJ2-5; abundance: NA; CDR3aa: CASSSLGLRSLAEVETQYF; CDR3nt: TGTGCCAGCAGCTCCCTAGGTTTGCGCTCACTAGCTGAAGTGGAGACCCAGTACTTC
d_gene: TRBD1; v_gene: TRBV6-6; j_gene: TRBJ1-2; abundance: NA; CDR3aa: CASSVTGGYGYTF; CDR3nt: TGTGCCAGCAGTGTTACAGGGGGCTATGGCTACACCTTC
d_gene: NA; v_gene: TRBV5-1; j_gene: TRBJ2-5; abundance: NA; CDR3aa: CASSLVLAGQETQYF; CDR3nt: TGCGCCAGCAGCTTGGTATTGGCAGGTCAAGAGACCCAGTACTTC
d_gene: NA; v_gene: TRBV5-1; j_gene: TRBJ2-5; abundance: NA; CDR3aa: CASSLVGVRGETQYF; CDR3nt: TGCGCCAGCAGCTTGGTTGGAGTGAGGGGAGAGACCCAGTACTTC
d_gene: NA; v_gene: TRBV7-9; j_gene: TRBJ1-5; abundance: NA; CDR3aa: CASSLGVNQPQHF; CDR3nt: TGTGCCAGCAGCTTAGGGGTAAATCAGCCCCAGCATTTT
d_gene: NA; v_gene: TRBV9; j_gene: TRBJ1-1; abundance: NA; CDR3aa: CASSVDVDGQPNTEAFF; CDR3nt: TGTGCCAGCAGCGTAGATGTGGACGGGCAGCCTAACACTGAAGCTTTCTTT
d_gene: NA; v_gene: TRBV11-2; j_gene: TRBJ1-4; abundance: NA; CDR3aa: CASSLDGVTNEKLFF; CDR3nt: TGTGCCAGCAGCTTGGACGGGGTAACTAATGAAAAACTGTTTTTT
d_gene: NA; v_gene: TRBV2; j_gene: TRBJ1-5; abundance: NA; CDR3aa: CASSEGGQPQHF; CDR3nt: TGTGCCAGCAGTGAGGGGGGCCAGCCCCAGCATTTT
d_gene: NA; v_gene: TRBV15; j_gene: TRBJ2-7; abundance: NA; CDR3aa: CATSRAGGLSYEQYF; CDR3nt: TGTGCCACCAGTCGAGCCGGGGGACTCTCCTACGAGCAGTACTTC